What follows are 25 T cell receptor beta chains derived from one specimen sequenced in a study of breast tumors, draining lymph nodes, adjacent tissues. Samples came from axillary lymph nodes draining the breast cancer. Each CDR3 protein gets one entry after TCRdb re-called the multiplex PCR reads with MiXCR. Seen here are roughly 120,000 distinct CDR3 sequences, about 20% observed once, and the top ten hold approximately 3.5%. Source material: axillary lymph node tissue. The receptors stem from a female donor with breast cancer. Some clones in this sample may be carry-over from other donors' samples.

Only a few counts were recorded for this clonotype. This sequence joins TRBV28 and TRBJ2-2, with a tentative D call TRBD1 (5 bases). The CDR3 is made up of 15 amino acids. Trimming removed 5 bases at V and 1 base at J, with 11 bases between. Germline V gives CDR1 MDHEN, CDR2 SYDVKM. CDR3 loop: CASSPPTGNTGELFF. CDR3 nucleotides: TGTGCCAGCAGTCCTCCCACAGGGAACACCGGGGAGCTGTTTTTT.

In this sample, this clonotype turned up many times. The CDR3 loop reads CSASMGGRETQYF. As DNA, the CDR3 is TGCAGTGCTAGCATGGGCGGGCGGGAGACCCAGTACTTC. V gene TRBV20-1 combines with J gene TRBJ2-5; D may be TRBD2 (5 bases). Germline V gives CDR1 DFQATT, CDR2 SNEGSKA (reference sequence). This CDR3 is built from 13 residues. V lost 3 bases and J 5 bases, leaving 13 bases between the germline ends.

Worth noting for this clonotype: With a much larger clone just one base away, this may be a read error. The chain recombines TRBV19 with TRBJ2-5, with 7 bases matching TRBD2. The length of the CDR3 is 13 residues. Per the germline V gene, CDR1 is LNHDA and CDR2 is SQIVND (reference sequence). CDR3: CACSGTSVETQYF. The CDR3 nucleotides read TGTGCCTGTAGTGGTACTAGCGTGGAGACCCAGTACTTC.

This clonotype has ten or more counts. This chain links TRBV6-1 with TRBJ2-7, with 9 bases matching TRBD1. The V and J ends lost 3 bases and 4 bases, in that order; junction bases with no gene match: 10. CDR3 length: 16 amino acids. Germline CDR1 is MNHNS and CDR2 is SASEGT. CDR3 region: CASSDHRGPLTYEQYF. The CDR3 DNA reads TGTGCCAGCAGTGATCACAGGGGGCCATTGACTTACGAGCAGTACTTC.

This clonotype was detected many times. The rearrangement uses TRBV7-2 and TRBJ2-1, with D unresolved. Germline values: CDR1 SGHTA, CDR2 FQGNSA. This CDR3 has 13 residues. V was trimmed by 0 bases and J by 8 bases, leaving 8 bases between them. CDR3 coding DNA: TGTGCCAGCAGCTTAGCTAGTACGGATGAGCAGTTCTTC. Translated: CASSLASTDEQFF. The variable domain in full, with the rest retrieved from reference TRBV7-2 and TRBJ2-1, is GAGVSQSPSNKVTEKGKDVELRCDPISGHTALYWYRQSLGQGLEFLIYFQGNSAPDKSGLPSDRFSAERTGGSVSTLTIQRTQQEDSAVYLCASSLASTDEQFFGPGTRLTVL.

This clonotype was seen many times. The chain has TRBV20-1 and TRBJ2-3; tentatively, D is TRBD1 (5 bases). Germline CDR1 DFQATT, CDR2 SNEGSKA (reference sequence). Trimming left V 6 bases short and J 0 bases short, with 10 bases between. The CDR3 extends over 13 amino acids. In DNA, the CDR3 is TGCAGTGCCGACGACAGTAGCACAGATACGCAGTATTTT. This translates into CSADDSSTDTQYF.

At least ten counts were recorded for this clonotype. This rearrangement joins TRBV11-2 to TRBJ1-2; 8 positions match TRBD1. The CDR3 is 13 residues long. Germline V gene sequence: CDR1 SGHAT, CDR2 FQNNGV. The V segment lost 5 bases and the J segment 8 bases; nucleotides outside the gene matches: 7. The CDR3 protein is CASSLVTGAGYTF. Here the CDR3 DNA reads TGTGCCAGCAGCCTCGTGACAGGGGCCGGCTACACCTTC.

There are many counts of this clonotype. The chain carries TRBV7-8 and TRBJ1-4; TRBD1 is a possible D gene (5 bases). Trimming shortened V by 0 bases and J by 4 bases, and 9 bases separated the two germline ends. CDR3 size: 15 residues. The germline gives CDR1 SGHVS, CDR2 FQNEAQ. The CDR3 loop is CASSLAGLINEKLFF. The CDR3 DNA sequence: TGTGCCAGCAGCTTAGCGGGGCTGATTAATGAAAAACTGTTTTTT.

This clonotype was recorded many times. This chain joins TRBV7-6 and TRBJ2-5; 7 nucleotides align to TRBD2. Unmatched junction bases numbered 7, after V lost 5 bases and J lost 1 base. CDR1 and CDR2 (germline): SGHVS, FNYEAQ. This CDR3 has 15 residues. This chain's CDR3 is CASSQWTRSQETQYF. In DNA, the CDR3 is TGTGCCAGCAGCCAGTGGACTAGAAGCCAAGAGACCCAGTACTTC.

This clonotype came up a few times. J is TRBJ1-5 and V is TRBV27; 7 bases are shared with TRBD1. Germline V gene data show CDR1 as MNHEY and CDR2 as SMNVEV (reference sequence). V lost 6 bases and J lost 4; bases outside the gene matches: 6. This CDR3 region has 14 residues. The chain's CDR3 is CASSQGVVNQPQHF. For the CDR3, the DNA is TGTGCCAGCAGCCAGGGGGTTGTGAATCAGCCCCAGCATTTT.

This clonotype was counted ten times or more. The chain joins TRBV19 to TRBJ1-4; D is possibly TRBD1 (6 bases). V lost 6 bases, J lost 0 bases, and 14 bases lay in between. This CDR3 comprises 16 residues. Germline CDR1 reads LNHDA; CDR2 reads SQIVND (reference sequence). Written as DNA, the CDR3 is TGTGCCAGTAGCCGACAGGACCCTGCAACTAATGAAAAACTGTTTTTT. Translation gives CASSRQDPATNEKLFF.

V gene TRBV6-5 combines with J gene TRBJ1-1; D is perhaps TRBD1 (6 bases). Trimming took off 5 bases at V and 5 bases at J, with 12 bases between the two ends. Germline V gene sequence: CDR1 MNHEY, CDR2 SVGAGI. This CDR3 spans 13 amino acids. CDR3 residues: CASSTLQGTEAFF. The DNA of the CDR3 is TGTGCCAGCAGTACGTTACAGGGAACTGAAGCTTTCTTT.

With respect to this clonotype: Just one base apart from a much larger clone, this may be a read error. The chain recombines TRBV24-1 with TRBJ1-4; maybe TRBD1 (6 bases). Trimming took off 9 bases at V and 8 bases at J, with 24 bases between the two ends. CDR1 and CDR2 (germline): KGHDR, SFDVKD. CDR3 length equals 16 residues. CDR3 residues: CATGAGTGRRDEKLFF. DNA of the CDR3: TGTGCCACCGGTGCTGGAACAGGGCGGCGAGACGAAAAACTGTTTTTT.

This clonotype came up a few times. This chain joins TRBV5-1 and TRBJ2-4; TRBD2 agrees at 9 bases. The CDR3 spans 15 residues. V shed 4 bases, J shed 8 bases, and the junction held 10 bases outside the gene matches. The germline CDR1 and CDR2 sequences are SGHRS and YFSETQ. Here the CDR3 DNA reads TGCGCCAGCAGCCCAAGTAGCGGGAGTCTTGACATTCAGTACTTC. Translation: CASSPSSGSLDIQYF.

Comment on this clonotype: Just one base apart from a much larger clone, this may be a read error. As DNA, the CDR3 is TGTGCCACCCAGCGGGAGACGGCTGGGGCCAACGTCCCGACTTTC. Translated, it gives CATQRETAGANVPTF. V is TRBV7-2 and J is TRBJ2-6, with TRBD2 matching over 8 bases. The V gene's germline CDR1 is SGHTA and CDR2 FQGNSA. The CDR3 runs to 15 residues.

This clonotype was counted ten times or more. The chain combines TRBV24-1 with TRBJ2-5; TRBD1 matches at 7 bases. Germline lookup yields CDR1 KGHDR and CDR2 SFDVKD. The J segment lost 0 bases and the V segment lost 4 bases, leaving 7 bases of the junction unmatched. The CDR3 is 16 residues long. The CDR3 loop is CATSDMNGQDQETQYF. The CDR3 coding sequence is TGTGCCACCAGTGACATGAACGGACAGGACCAAGAGACCCAGTACTTC.

This clonotype showed up many times. The chain recombines TRBV7-3 with TRBJ2-6; D gene uncertain. Germline CDR1 and CDR2: SGHTA and FQGTGA. Between the trimmed V and J ends, which lost 0 bases and 0 bases, there was a span of 12 bases. The CDR3 covers 18 residues. The CDR3: CASSLTVKQSSGANVLTF. The CDR3 bases are TGTGCCAGCAGCTTAACCGTTAAGCAAAGCTCTGGGGCCAACGTCCTGACTTTC.

Worth noting for this clonotype: This may come from a read error, since a much larger clone is one base off. The chain links TRBV30 to TRBJ1-3; 8 bases align to TRBD1. The CDR3 consists of 12 residues. J lost 5 bases, V lost 8 bases, and 5 bases had no gene match. CDR1 GTSNPN and CDR2 SVGIG come from the germline V gene (reference sequence). The CDR3 coding sequence is TGTGCCCTCGGACAGGGACGAAACACCATATATTTT. As protein: CALGQGRNTIYF.

With respect to this clonotype: The final CDR3 position lacks the conserved phenylalanine or tryptophan, pointing to a likely read error. V usage is TRBV7-9 and J usage is TRBJ2-6, with D perhaps TRBD2 (6 bases). The V end lost 5 bases, the J end lost 4 bases, and 21 bases lay between the germline ends. This CDR3 is built from 18 residues. Germline V gives CDR1 SEHNR, CDR2 FQNEAQ (reference sequence). DNA for the CDR3: TGTGCCAGCAGCCCCACCGGGGGTTTGGTAACCGGGGCCAACGTCCTGACTCTC. Protein sequence: CASSPTGGLVTGANVLTL.

This clonotype has at least ten counts. V gene TRBV20-1 combines with J gene TRBJ2-2, with D possibly matching TRBD1 (5 bases). Germline V gives CDR1 DFQATT, CDR2 SNEGSKA (reference sequence). The CDR3 consists of 15 residues. V shed 0 bases and J shed 3 bases, with 11 bases lying between them. The CDR3 loop reads CSARDFRVHTGELFF. The CDR3 coding sequence is TGCAGTGCTAGAGATTTCAGGGTGCACACCGGGGAGCTGTTTTTT.

This clonotype was picked up many times. V usage is TRBV6-5 and J usage is TRBJ2-7; 11 positions agree with TRBD1. CDR1 MNHEY and CDR2 SVGAGI come from the germline V gene. The CDR3 runs to 15 residues. V lost 4 bases, J lost 6 bases, and 8 bases stayed unmatched. The DNA of the CDR3 is TGTGCCAGCAGTTCCTCCGGGACAGGGGGAGGCGAGCAGTACTTC. Protein product: CASSSSGTGGGEQYF.

This clonotype was recorded many times. The chain is built from TRBV20-1 and TRBJ1-6; no reliable D call. The CDR3 sequence is 13 residues long. The V and J ends lost 6 bases and 5 bases respectively, with 11 bases between them. Germline V lookup: CDR1 DFQATT, CDR2 SNEGSKA (reference sequence). The CDR3 DNA sequence: TGCAGTGCACCGACGGCTGATAATTCACCCCTCCACTTT. Translated, it gives CSAPTADNSPLHF.

J is TRBJ1-2 and V is TRBV2; TRBD1 might be the D (6 bases). V was pared by 6 bases and J by 4 bases, with 21 bases between. This CDR3 is built from 16 residues. From germline, CDR1 is SNHLY and CDR2 FYNNEI. CDR3 region: CASRGGASLMAYGYTF. Written as DNA, the CDR3 is TGTGCCAGCAGGGGGGGGGCGAGCCTCATGGCCTATGGCTACACCTTC.

There are many counts of this clonotype. The genes are TRBV9 and TRBJ1-2, with TRBD1 matching over 7 bases. After removal of 3 bases from V and 1 base from J, the junction contained 3 bases not matched to a gene. The CDR3 is 14 residues long. Per the germline V gene, CDR1 is SGDLS and CDR2 is YYNGEE. This CDR3 is CASSEGQINYGYTF. DNA for the CDR3: TGTGCCAGCAGCGAGGGACAGATTAACTATGGCTACACCTTC. Variable domain in full (rest from reference TRBV9 and TRBJ1-2): DSGVTQTPKHLITATGQRVTLRCSPRSGDLSVYWYQQSLDQGLQFLIQYYNGEERAKGNILERFSAQQFPDLHSELNLSSLELGDSALYFCASSEGQINYGYTFGSGTRLTVV.

This clonotype was counted at least ten times. The gene calls are TRBV7-8 and TRBJ2-3; 7 bases are shared with TRBD2. Per the germline V gene, CDR1 is SGHVS and CDR2 is FQNEAQ. Unmatched junction bases numbered 7, after V lost 4 bases and J lost 6 bases. The CDR3 sequence is 14 residues long. The CDR3 protein is CASSSLGGRDTQYF. CDR3 sequence (DNA): TGTGCCAGCAGCTCCCTCGGGGGGAGGGATACGCAGTATTTT.